This TCR beta chain was identified during a study of blood T cell repertoires in COVID-19. Whole-study context: Sites in the United States, Italy and Spain provided acute and convalescent COVID-19 samples.

TCRdb keeps only in-frame clones here, not all; method: immunoSEQ multiplex PCR. Of 25,000 to 30,000 clones in the sample, approximately 90% were seen once. Trimming removed 2 bases from V and 3 bases from J, with 14 bases in between. The length of the CDR3 is 15 residues. Germline CDR1 and CDR2: MNHNS and SASEGT. This TCR derives from a human donor in a cohort sampled during active COVID-19. This chain uses TRBV6-1 with TRBJ2-7; D remains ambiguous. The sample was peripheral blood. CDR3 coding DNA: TGTGCCAGCAGTGAACGAGGTCCAACGATCTACGAGCAGTACTTC. Protein: CASSERGPTIYEQYF.